Reported below is one T cell receptor beta chain. Its antigen remains undetermined. Base qualities are missing; no much larger clone stands one base away. The sample is drawn from a study of identical twins (dated by TCRdb to the mid-2010s). General notes on the study: TCR alpha and beta repertoires from monozygotic twins, unrelated adults of various ages and cord blood were deep-sequenced to test whether fetal clonotypes persist. Replicate twin experiments were performed at different times using different library preparation protocols to rule out contamination.

What the research found in general, with its limitations: Out-of-frame TCR alpha sequences shared between twins showed an excess of low generation-probability sequences compared with coincidental sharing between unrelated individuals. Invariant T cells such as MAIT and iNKT could partly confound zero-insertion analyses, though diverse VJ usage argued against this for most clonotypes. In monozygotic twins, out-of-frame TCR alpha sharing was systematically underestimated by recombination models, although the models agreed with sharing between unrelated individuals. Abundant cord blood beta clonotypes had fewer insertions, young adult naive repertoires showed a similar but weaker trend, and memory repertoires showed no such trend. Because the same donors could not be followed over many years, the conclusions relied on cross-sectional statistical analysis. The excess sharing between twins in beta out-of-frame sequences was weaker because fewer shared sequences reduced the signal-to-noise ratio.

Receptors were amplified or captured by 5' RACE. TCRdb shows the sequencer as Illumina HiSeq 2000. A universal primer binding site was added through template switching, and the final cDNA carried a unique molecular identifier so that TCR cDNA molecules could be counted accurately. Specific primers in the conserved constant-segment region were used to synthesize first-strand cDNA for the TCR alpha and beta chains. Each cDNA library was double barcoded, with a SMART-Mk sample barcode plus Illumina barcodes, to control for contamination. TruSeq adapter sequences, together with Illumina sample barcodes, were added in two successive PCR steps. TCR alpha and beta cDNA libraries were sequenced on the Illumina HiSeq platform with custom primers. For the original study's pipeline: Unique molecular identifiers were extracted from raw reads with MiGEC, and CDR3 positions were determined with MiXCR. Recombination models were inferred per individual with the repgenHMM and IGoR tools using an EM algorithm. The tcR package in R was used for shared clonotype analysis, with sharing normalized by the product of cloneset sizes. Out-of-frame nonproductive sequences were analyzed to study raw recombination free of thymic and clonal selection effects. TCRdb's own reprocessing of the public reads used fastp at Q25 and MiXCR and kept productive beta chains. Rows with one shared CDR3 protein collapse into an entry with the most common genes and DNA. The authors' filters were not applied to this entry. The sample records a few hundred thousand distinct CDR3 sequences, about an eighth of which are singletons. Under 4.5% of the sample comes from the top ten.

All donors were healthy Caucasians. The twin cohort comprised three pairs of female monozygotic twins, all aged roughly 18 to 30 years. Miltenyi CD45RO+ enrichment and human naive T-cell isolation kits were used to isolate memory (CD45RO+) and naive T cells from PBMC. Spanning cysteine to phenylalanine, the CDR3 consists of 16 amino acids. Only the CDR3 part of the read is kept: 48 bases, read in frame from the first base. CDR1 is given as MNHEY and CDR2 as SVGEGT, both from the germline V gene. Germline trimming amounts to 6 bases on V and 5 bases on J, with 15 as the count of junction bases outside the gene matches. These data are also associated with another study on yellow fever vaccine responses in identical twins. As the second publication notes: According to the authors, the vaccine-induced T cell response in identical twins seemed to be partly convergent and partly specific to each individual. In the study, vaccine-responding T cell clones were precisely tracked in identical twins.

The source is a woman under 30 in good health. The V and J segments used are TRBV6-2 or TRBV6-3 and TRBJ2-5, and 7 junctional nucleotides match TRBD2. Sequenced material: memory (CD45RO+) T cells sorted from blood. This specimen's cell subset or site label, per the study, means: CD45RO+ enriched T cells. The encoded CDR3 is CASRHLADTLFETQYF. The DNA sequence is given as TGTGCCAGCAGGCATCTAGCGGACACGCTTTTCGAGACCCAGTACTTC.